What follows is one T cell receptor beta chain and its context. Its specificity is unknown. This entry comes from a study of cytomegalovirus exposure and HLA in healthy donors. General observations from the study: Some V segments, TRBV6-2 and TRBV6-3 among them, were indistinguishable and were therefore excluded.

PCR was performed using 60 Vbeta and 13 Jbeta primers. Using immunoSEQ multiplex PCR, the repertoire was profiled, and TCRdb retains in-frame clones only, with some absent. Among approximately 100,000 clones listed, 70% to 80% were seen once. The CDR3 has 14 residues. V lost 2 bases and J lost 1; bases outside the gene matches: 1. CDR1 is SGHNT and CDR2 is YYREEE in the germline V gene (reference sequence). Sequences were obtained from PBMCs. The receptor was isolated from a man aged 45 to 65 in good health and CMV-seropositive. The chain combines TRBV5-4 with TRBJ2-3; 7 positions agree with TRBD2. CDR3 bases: TGTGCCAGCAGCTTTACTAGCGGCACAGATACGCAGTATTTT. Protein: CASSFTSGTDTQYF.